One and the same sample provided the 30 T cell receptor beta chains below, sequenced in a study of blood T cells in healthy people across ages. PCR was performed a second time for 7 to 11 cycles using a sample-barcoded 5' primer and a J-beta primer mix. TCRdb recomputed calls from the 5' RACE reads with MiXCR, one row per CDR3 protein. Here the sample spans over 1,500,000 distinct CDR3 sequences, about two fifths being singletons. The specimen was blood. The receptors were sampled from a human donor in good health.

This chain uses TRBV29-1 with TRBJ2-3; D remains ambiguous. CDR1 is SQVTM, CDR2 ANQGSEA, per germline. This CDR3 comprises 12 residues. The V end was cut by 3 bases, the J end by 5 bases, with 9 bases between. For the CDR3, the DNA is TGCAGCGTTGACGCGCCGGGAGATACGCAGTATTTT. This codes for CSVDAPGDTQYF.

This chain connects TRBV7-9 to TRBJ1-1; D not certain. The V end lost 1 base, the J end lost 0 bases, and 12 bases lay between the germline ends. CDR1 and CDR2 (germline): SEHNR, FQNEAQ (reference sequence). The length of the CDR3 is 16 residues. The CDR3 sequence: CASSLGMGGLNTEAFF. The DNA of the CDR3 is TGTGCCAGCAGCTTAGGGATGGGAGGGTTGAACACTGAAGCTTTCTTT.

Ten or more counts support this clonotype. J is TRBJ2-1 and V is TRBV4-3; TRBD2 matches at 8 bases. This CDR3 is built from 16 residues. Germline loops: CDR1 LGHNA, CDR2 YSLEER. After removal of 2 bases from V and 2 bases from J, the junction contained 5 bases not matched to a gene. CDR3 bases: TGCGCCAGCAGCCAATCGACTAGCGCGACCTACAATGAGCAGTTCTTC. This codes for CASSQSTSATYNEQFF.

This clonotype has a handful of counts. This chain joins TRBV11-1 and TRBJ2-7; a possible D gene is TRBD1 (5 bases). Deletions cut 5 bases from V and 0 bases from J, with 14 bases between. The length of the CDR3 is 15 residues. CDR1 and CDR2 (germline): SGHAT, FQDESV (reference sequence). The CDR3 spells CASSVGQRASYEQYF. As DNA, the CDR3 is TGTGCCAGCAGCGTTGGACAACGCGCCTCCTACGAGCAGTACTTC.

This clonotype has more than one count but fewer than ten. The chain recombines TRBV29-1 with TRBJ1-2; D gene unclear. Trimming left V 1 base short and J 5 bases short, with 17 bases between. This CDR3 has 15 amino acids. Germline lookup yields CDR1 SQVTM and CDR2 ANQGSEA. CDR3 DNA sequence: TGCAGCGTTGAAGTATGGAGGTGGGATATATATGGCTACACCTTC. Its translation is CSVEVWRWDIYGYTF.

Only a few counts were recorded for this clonotype. The chain employs TRBV10-3 and TRBJ2-1, with a tentative D call TRBD1 (6 bases). Germline V gene data show CDR1 as ENHRY and CDR2 as SYGVKD. The V end lost 2 bases, the J end lost 4 bases, and 9 bases lay between the germline ends. The CDR3 loop spans 14 amino acids. Here the CDR3 DNA reads TGTGCCATCAGTGAGGGACAGTCTTACAATGAGCAGTTCTTC. Translation gives CAISEGQSYNEQFF.

The chain employs TRBV5-4 and TRBJ2-3, with 8 bases identical to TRBD2. V shed 4 bases and J 4 bases; nucleotides not matched to a gene: 11. The CDR3 has 16 residues. CDR1 is SGHNT and CDR2 is YYREEE in the germline V gene (reference sequence). The CDR3 reads CASSKRTGGLPDTQYF. The CDR3 DNA sequence: TGTGCCAGCAGCAAACGAACGGGGGGGCTGCCAGATACGCAGTATTTT.

The chain has TRBV7-9 and TRBJ1-5, with TRBD1 matching over 11 bases. This CDR3 has 16 amino acids. J gave up 3 bases and V 5 bases, and 6 bases lay outside the gene matches. Germline V gene data show CDR1 as SEHNR and CDR2 as FQNEAQ (reference sequence). The CDR3 is CASSLYGQGANQPQHF. DNA for the CDR3: TGTGCCAGCAGCCTTTATGGACAGGGGGCCAATCAGCCCCAGCATTTT. Together with reference TRBV7-9 and TRBJ1-5, the CDR3 gives the full variable domain: DTGVSQNPRHKITKRGQNVTFRCDPISEHNRLYWYRQTLGQGPEFLTYFQNEAQLEKSRLLSDRFSAERPKGSFSTLEIQRTEQGDSAMYLCASSLYGQGANQPQHFGDGTRLSIL.

This chain links TRBV9 with TRBJ1-4; unclear D gene. The germline CDR1 and CDR2 sequences are SGDLS and YYNGEE. V was shortened by 3 bases and J by 0 bases, with 9 bases between the two germline ends. The CDR3 consists of 15 residues. The CDR3 nucleotides are TGTGCCAGCAGCGCTCAGGCGGCAACTAATGAAAAACTGTTTTTT. Translation gives CASSAQAATNEKLFF.

The genes are TRBV12-3 or TRBV12-4 and TRBJ1-1, with a tentative D call TRBD1 (5 bases). CDR3 length: 13 residues. V was shortened by 7 bases and J by 2 bases, with 11 bases between the two germline ends. CDR3 sequence: CASTRGSNTEAFF. For the CDR3, the DNA is TGTGCCAGCACCCGGGGCAGCAACACTGAAGCTTTCTTT.

Only a few counts were recorded for this clonotype. The chain is built from TRBV7-9 and TRBJ2-3; D ambiguous. This CDR3 has 15 amino acids. V lost 1 base and J lost 3, with 11 bases in between. Germline loops: CDR1 SEHNR, CDR2 FQNEAQ (reference sequence). The CDR3 loop is CASSLGDPMTDTQYF. In nucleotides, the CDR3 is TGTGCCAGCAGCTTAGGCGACCCTATGACAGATACGCAGTATTTT. The full variable domain, in which reference TRBV7-9 and TRBJ2-3 provide the parts outside the CDR3, is DTGVSQNPRHKITKRGQNVTFRCDPISEHNRLYWYRQTLGQGPEFLTYFQNEAQLEKSRLLSDRFSAERPKGSFSTLEIQRTEQGDSAMYLCASSLGDPMTDTQYFGPGTRLTVL.

Remarks on this clonotype: A read error is likely, as this CDR3 ends without the conserved phenylalanine or tryptophan. The V gene is TRBV3-1, the J gene TRBJ2-5; D possibly uses TRBD1 or TRBD2 (7 bases each). V was pared by 3 bases and J by 6 bases, with 17 bases between. In germline, CDR1 is LGHDT, CDR2 YNNKEL (reference sequence). The CDR3 covers 15 residues. The DNA of the CDR3 is TGTGCCAGCAGCCACTCCACAGGGGAGGGAAAGACCCAGTACGTC. It specifies CASSHSTGEGKTQYV.

V is TRBV5-5 and J is TRBJ2-1; 8 positions match TRBD2. V trimming: 0 bases; J trimming: 3 bases; junction bases outside the gene matches: 8. There are 17 residues in the CDR3. CDR1 and CDR2 from the germline V gene are SGHKS and YYEKEE (reference sequence). The CDR3 coding sequence is TGTGCCAGCAGCTTGGCGCCTAGGCTAGCGGGCTACAATGAGCAGTTCTTC. This translates into CASSLAPRLAGYNEQFF.

This chain joins TRBV15 and TRBJ2-7, with D uncertain. Trimming took off 1 base at V and 2 bases at J, with 9 bases between the two ends. Germline V gene sequence: CDR1 LNHNV, CDR2 YYDKDF (reference sequence). The CDR3 runs to 14 residues. The DNA of the CDR3 is TGTGCCACCAGCAGAGGAAGAGGAACCTACGAGCAGTACTTC. Translated: CATSRGRGTYEQYF. The full variable domain, completed using reference TRBV15 and TRBJ2-7, is DAMVIQNPRYQVTQFGKPVTLSCSQTLNHNVMYWYQQKSSQAPKLLFHYYDKDFNNEADTPDNFQSRRPNTSFCFLDIRSPGLGDTAMYLCATSRGRGTYEQYFGPGTRLTVT.

The chain employs TRBV7-6 and TRBJ2-4; D possibly corresponds to TRBD2 (5 bases). V lost 4 bases and J 4 bases, leaving 14 bases between the germline ends. Germline V gives CDR1 SGHVS, CDR2 FNYEAQ. The CDR3 has 15 residues. CDR3 region: CASSSGRGPKNIQYF. The CDR3 DNA is TGTGCCAGCAGCTCGGGAAGAGGGCCTAAAAACATTCAGTACTTC.

This chain connects TRBV11-2 to TRBJ2-1, with 10 bases lining up with TRBD2. This CDR3 spans 17 amino acids. V lost 7 bases, J lost 7 bases, and 16 bases stayed unmatched. Per the germline V gene, CDR1 is SGHAT and CDR2 is FQNNGV. The CDR3 spells CASIPRGASGGENEQFF. CDR3 in DNA: TGTGCCAGCATCCCAAGGGGGGCTAGCGGGGGAGAAAATGAGCAGTTCTTC.

In DNA, the CDR3 is TGTGCCAGCAGTGAAGACAGGGCACGGGAGACCCAGTACGTC. Its protein is CASSEDRARETQYV. This chain joins TRBV12-3 or TRBV12-4 and TRBJ2-7; D may be TRBD1 (7 bases). CDR3 size: 14 residues. V was clipped by 5 bases and J by 10 bases, with 21 bases between them.

The DNA of the CDR3 is TGTGCCAGCAGCTTAAATGGCAGGGGGCGCTGGGAAAGAACATCCACTGAAGCTTTCTTT. This encodes CASSLNGRGRWERTSTEAFF. The chain recombines TRBV7-3 with TRBJ1-1; 8 bases are a match to TRBD1. The germline V gene has CDR1 SGHTA and CDR2 FQGTGA. V was pared by 1 base and J by 4 bases, with 20 bases of the junction left unmatched. The CDR3 is 20 amino acids.

The CDR3 sequence: CSALPALGEQYF. The CDR3 DNA reads TGCAGTGCTTTACCTGCCCTTGGCGAGCAGTACTTC. The chain recombines TRBV20-1 with TRBJ2-5; D gene uncertain. The end of the DNA fits TRBJ2-7 better, so the J call may be wrong. The CDR3 length is 12 residues. Germline V gene data show CDR1 as DFQATT and CDR2 as SNEGSKA (reference sequence).

This clonotype was recorded a few times. J is TRBJ1-4 and V is TRBV2; perhaps TRBD1 as D (5 bases). This CDR3 region has 15 residues. Trimming shortened V by 7 bases and J by 4 bases, and 16 bases separated the two germline ends. Germline CDR1 SNHLY, CDR2 FYNNEI. The CDR3 DNA follows: TGTGCCAGCACTGGGACTGATAGACGTAATGAAAAACTGTTTTTT. Residues: CASTGTDRRNEKLFF.

This clonotype was detected only a few times. V and J are TRBV12-3 or TRBV12-4 and TRBJ1-2; D perhaps matches TRBD1 (5 bases). With 6 bases removed from V and 3 bases from J, the gap between germline ends came to 14 bases. CDR3 length: 14 residues. The CDR3 spells CASRSRQLYYGYTF. The DNA of the CDR3 is TGTGCCAGCAGGAGCCGACAGTTATACTATGGCTACACCTTC.

The rearrangement links TRBV7-3 to TRBJ1-1; D remains unclear. The CDR3 spans 16 residues. The V end lost 0 bases, the J end lost 3 bases, and 14 bases lay between the germline ends. The germline V gene encodes CDR1 SGHTA and CDR2 FQGTGA. CDR3 sequence: CASSLTFRGWDTEAFF. The CDR3 nucleotides are TGTGCCAGCAGCTTAACGTTTCGGGGATGGGACACTGAAGCTTTCTTT. Variable domain in full (rest from reference TRBV7-3 and TRBJ1-1): GAGVSQTPSNKVTEKGKYVELRCDPISGHTALYWYRQSLGQGPEFLIYFQGTGAADDSGLPNDRFFAVRPEGSVSTLKIQRTERGDSAVYLCASSLTFRGWDTEAFFGQGTRLTVV.

This clonotype was seen only a few times. This sequence joins TRBV12-3 or TRBV12-4 and TRBJ2-1, with D tentatively TRBD1 (6 bases). Trimming stripped 5 bases from V and 6 bases from J, with 11 bases between. The CDR3 has 13 residues. CDR3 sequence (DNA): TGTGCCAGCAGTGTGGCAGGGGCCAATGAGCAGTTCTTC. Protein: CASSVAGANEQFF.

This chain connects TRBV27 to TRBJ2-3; D uncertain. CDR1 is MNHEY, CDR2 SMNVEV, per germline (reference sequence). This CDR3 is built from 14 residues. Between the trimmed V and J ends, which lost 2 bases and 3 bases, there was a span of 9 bases. This chain's CDR3 is CASSLKLNTDTQYF. The CDR3 DNA reads TGTGCCAGCAGTTTAAAACTGAATACAGATACGCAGTATTTT.

This clonotype was observed a few times. The chain recombines TRBV6-2 or TRBV6-3 with TRBJ2-5, with 9 bases that match TRBD2. Germline V gives CDR1 MNHEY, CDR2 SVGEGT. This CDR3 is built from 17 residues. V was pared by 3 bases and J by 2 bases, with 10 bases of the junction left unmatched. The CDR3 loop is CASSYVSLAGLQETQYF. Here the CDR3 DNA reads TGTGCCAGCAGTTATGTGAGCCTAGCGGGGCTTCAAGAGACCCAGTACTTC.

In the case of this clonotype: Since a much larger clone is just one base distant, this may be a read error. The chain combines TRBV28 with TRBJ2-3; D gene unclear. Trimming removed 5 bases at V and 8 bases at J, with 17 bases between. The CDR3 loop spans 14 amino acids. Germline CDR1 is MDHEN and CDR2 is SYDVKM. CDR3 coding DNA: TGTGCCAGCAGTCCCCTAGGTCCGGTAGGTACGCAGTATTTT. This translates into CASSPLGPVGTQYF. The whole variable domain, remainder taken from reference TRBV28 and TRBJ2-3, is DVKVTQSSRYLVKRTGEKVFLECVQDMDHENMFWYRQDPGLGLRLIYFSYDVKMKEKGDIPEGYSVSREKKERFSLILESASTNQTSMYLCASSPLGPVGTQYFGPGTRLTVL.

Regarding this clonotype: An end of the junction does not agree with germline; a read error may underlie this. V gene TRBV29-1 combines with J gene TRBJ2-7; D is possibly TRBD1 or TRBD2 (6 bases each). CDR1 and CDR2 (germline): SQVTM, ANQGSEA. The length of the CDR3 is 15 residues. The CDR3 here is CSAEGIAEGEYEQYF. CDR3 nucleotide sequence: TGCAGCGCTGAAGGGATAGCGGAGGGGGAGTACGAGCAGTACTTC.

About this clonotype itself: With a much larger clone just one base away, this may be a read error. The rearrangement links TRBV20-1 to TRBJ2-1; 8 positions agree with TRBD1. Germline V gene sequence: CDR1 DFQATT, CDR2 SNEGSKA (reference sequence). The CDR3 is 15 amino acids. J lost 5 bases, V lost 0 bases, and 6 bases had no gene match. The CDR3 DNA is TGCAGTGCTAGAGACCTTCAGGGGGCCCACAATGAGCAGTTCTTC. It yields the protein CSARDLQGAHNEQFF.

This chain joins TRBV25-1 and TRBJ2-3, with 9 bases fitting TRBD1. V was pared by 3 bases and J by 2 bases, with 6 bases of the junction left unmatched. The CDR3 covers 16 residues. Germline values: CDR1 MGHDK, CDR2 SYGVNS. The CDR3 DNA is TGTGCCAGCAGTGACCTGGGACAGGGATCCACAGATACGCAGTATTTT. This sequence encodes CASSDLGQGSTDTQYF.

This chain uses TRBV7-9 with TRBJ2-7; 7 bases match TRBD1. V dropped 6 bases and J dropped 6; count of bases not matched to a gene: 5. CDR3 length: 12 amino acids. Germline V lookup: CDR1 SEHNR, CDR2 FQNEAQ (reference sequence). Here the CDR3 reads CASRSYRGEQYF. Here the CDR3 DNA reads TGTGCCAGCAGATCCTACAGGGGCGAGCAGTACTTC.